The 16 T cell receptor beta chains below come from one sample, sequenced in a study of blood T cell repertoires in COVID-19. The protocol was immunoSEQ multiplex PCR, while the TCRdb copy is restricted to in-frame clones and leaves out a portion. The sample shows 250,000 or so clones, around 84% of them seen only once. Sequenced sample: peripheral blood. Receptor source: a man aged 55 to 70 with acute or convalescent COVID-19.

The CDR3 reads CASSRVQGANEKLFF. The CDR3 DNA reads TGCGCCAGCAGCCGAGTACAGGGGGCGAATGAAAAACTGTTTTTT. This chain connects TRBV4-1 to TRBJ1-4, with 9 bases fitting TRBD1. V dropped 4 bases and J dropped 5; count of bases not matched to a gene: 5. Germline V gene sequence: CDR1 MGHRA, CDR2 YSYEKL. This CDR3 comprises 15 residues.

The gene calls are TRBV4-3 and TRBJ2-2, with D maybe TRBD1 (6 bases). The CDR3 runs to 17 residues. Trimming removed 1 base at V and 1 base at J, with 13 bases between. Germline CDR1 reads LGHNA; CDR2 reads YSLEER. The CDR3 loop reads CASSQGFGQMNTGELFF. CDR3 in DNA: TGCGCCAGCAGCCAAGGGTTCGGACAGATGAACACCGGGGAGCTGTTTTTT.

This chain links TRBV5-6 with TRBJ1-2, with D possibly matching TRBD1 (5 bases). The CDR3 sequence is 14 residues long. Trimming stripped 4 bases from V and 4 bases from J, with 14 bases between. Germline CDR1 is SGHDT and CDR2 is YYEEEE. CDR3 DNA sequence: TGTGCCAGCAGCCCGGGGGGGTCCGCCTATGGCTACACCTTC. Translating it yields CASSPGGSAYGYTF.

V usage is TRBV7-3 and J usage is TRBJ2-7, with 11 bases lining up with TRBD2. This CDR3 comprises 14 residues. CDR1 is SGHTA, CDR2 FQGTGA, per germline. V was clipped by 5 bases and J by 6 bases; unmatched bases: 6. CDR3 amino acids: CASSLTSGSPEQYF. The CDR3 bases are TGTGCCAGCAGCCTCACTAGCGGGAGCCCCGAGCAGTACTTC.

This chain uses TRBV7-2 with TRBJ2-3; 7 positions match TRBD2. The germline CDR1 and CDR2 sequences are SGHTA and FQGNSA. V dropped 2 bases and J dropped 5; count of bases not matched to a gene: 10. There are 16 residues in the CDR3. CDR3 sequence (DNA): TGTGCCAGCAGCTTATTTTTCGCGGGAGTGGAAGATACGCAGTATTTT. Translation gives CASSLFFAGVEDTQYF.

The V call is TRBV4-1, the J call TRBJ1-1, with D perhaps matching TRBD1 (6 bases). The CDR3 length is 14 residues. Germline-derived CDR1 and CDR2 are MGHRA and YSYEKL. V shed 4 bases and J shed 1 base, with 10 bases lying between them. The CDR3: CASSPGQPNTEAFF. The CDR3 nucleotides read TGCGCCAGCAGCCCCGGACAGCCGAACACTGAAGCTTTCTTT.

The V gene is TRBV7-3, the J gene TRBJ2-2; possibly TRBD1 for D (5 bases). Germline assignment: CDR1 SGHTA and CDR2 FQGTGA. The CDR3 extends over 13 amino acids. V was clipped by 5 bases and J by 6 bases, with 10 bases between them. The CDR3 coding sequence is TGTGCCAGCAGCGCCCTGGGGCCCGGGGAGCTGTTTTTT. This translates into CASSALGPGELFF.

This clone was counted a few times. This chain uses TRBV7-2 with TRBJ2-1; TRBD1 matches 9 bases. Germline V gene lookup returns CDR1 SGHTA and CDR2 FQGNSA. The CDR3 is made up of 15 amino acids. V lost 2 bases to trimming and J lost 6 bases; unmatched junction nucleotides: 5. As DNA, the CDR3 is TGTGCCAGCAGCTTATTACAGGGGGCCCTCAATGAGCAGTTCTTC. As protein: CASSLLQGALNEQFF.

The chain combines TRBV5-1 with TRBJ2-1, with 11 positions matching TRBD2. Looked up from germline, CDR1 is SGHRS and CDR2 is YFSETQ. V lost 7 bases to trimming and J lost 4 bases; unmatched junction nucleotides: 7. CDR3 size: 15 residues. The DNA of the CDR3 is TGCGCCAGCGGCCCGGGACTAGCGGATTACAATGAGCAGTTCTTC. It translates to CASGPGLADYNEQFF.

The chain links TRBV5-8 to TRBJ2-5, with D possibly TRBD1 on 6 matching bases. Germline V gene lookup returns CDR1 SGHTS and CDR2 YDEGEE. The CDR3 runs 15 residues. Trimming left V 3 bases short and J 2 bases short, with 14 bases between. CDR3 sequence (DNA): TGTGCCAGCAGCTGGGGACAAGGAGCACAAGAGACCCAGTACTTC. The encoded protein is CASSWGQGAQETQYF.

The V and J genes are TRBV18 and TRBJ1-2, with D perhaps TRBD1 (6 bases). CDR1 and CDR2 from the germline V gene are KGHSH and LQKENI. V was clipped by 10 bases and J by 4 bases, with 16 bases between them. The CDR3 has 13 residues. CDR3 sequence reads: CATAEGETYGYTF. For the CDR3, the DNA is TGTGCCACCGCCGAGGGGGAAACCTATGGCTACACCTTC. The complete variable domain, with remaining parts taken from reference TRBV18 and TRBJ1-2, reads NAGVMQNPRHLVRRRGQEARLRCSPMKGHSHVYWYRQLPEEGLKFMVYLQKENIIDESGMPKERFSAEFPKEGPSILRIQQVVRGDSAAYFCATAEGETYGYTFGSGTRLTVV.

The gene calls are TRBV11-2 and TRBJ1-2, with a weak D call TRBD1 (6 bases). Per the germline V gene, CDR1 is SGHAT and CDR2 is FQNNGV. Trimming stripped 0 bases from V and 1 base from J, with 12 bases between. The CDR3 totals 16 residues. In nucleotides, the CDR3 is TGTGCCAGCAGCTTAGAGTGGGACACTTATAACTATGGCTACACCTTC. Translated: CASSLEWDTYNYGYTF.

V and J are TRBV6-2 or TRBV6-3 and TRBJ2-7; D is unresolved. Germline CDR1 reads MNHEY; CDR2 reads SVGEGT. V was shortened by 1 base and J by 7 bases, with 17 bases between the two germline ends. This CDR3 comprises 15 residues. In nucleotides, the CDR3 is TGTGCCAGCAGTTACTTCCGCTCTCCGGTTTTGGAGCAGTACTTC. It is translated as CASSYFRSPVLEQYF.

V usage is TRBV6-4 and J usage is TRBJ2-7, with 11 bases that match TRBD2. Germline loops: CDR1 MRHNA, CDR2 SNTAGT. Trimming took 4 bases from V and 5 from J; bases not matched to a gene: 7. The CDR3 length is 15 residues. The CDR3 loop reads CASSVSGGAFHEQYF. CDR3 DNA: TGTGCCAGCAGTGTTAGCGGGGGGGCCTTCCACGAGCAGTACTTC.

The chain employs TRBV6-5 and TRBJ2-1, with TRBD2 as a possible D gene (5 bases). V lost 11 bases and J lost 7, with 15 bases in between. The CDR3 extends over 12 amino acids. Per the germline V gene, CDR1 is MNHEY and CDR2 is SVGAGI. CDR3 bases: TGTGCCTGCAATCGGCCGGGGAATGAGCAGTTCTTC. Residues: CACNRPGNEQFF.

A few counts support this clone. This chain connects TRBV6-5 to TRBJ2-2; 10 bases match TRBD2. After removal of 7 bases from V and 4 bases from J, the junction contained 3 bases not matched to a gene. The CDR3 is 14 residues long. Per the germline V gene, CDR1 is MNHEY and CDR2 is SVGAGI. The CDR3 DNA sequence: TGTGCCAGCAATAAGCGGGAGGGCACCGGGGAGCTGTTTTTT. It specifies CASNKREGTGELFF.